The rows below give T cell receptor beta chains drawn from one sample of a study of cytomegalovirus exposure and HLA in healthy donors. Assay: immunoSEQ multiplex PCR; the TCRdb copy retains only in-frame clones and omits some. The sample lists around 150,000 clones; more than 60% were seen once. Sequenced sample: PBMCs. These receptors all come from a woman aged 60-75 years in good health and CMV-seronegative. Both conserved end residues are part of each CDR3. The order of the fields is CDR3 length, V gene, clone size, J gene, D gene, CDR3 DNA, CDR3 protein. D genes are given only for firm matches. Clone size is given for some rows only: seen once, a few or many times, or a class if the clone is expanded.

>15|TRBV6-5|.|TRBJ1-2|.
TGTGCCAGCAGTTACGTGAGAACCTCTCCCTATGGCTACACCTTC
CASSYVRTSPYGYTF
>12|TRBV19|.|TRBJ2-7|.
TGTGCCAGTCGTGAAGGGGACTACGAGCAGTACTTC
CASREGDYEQYF
>16|TRBV5-1|.|TRBJ2-5|TRBD2
TGCGCCAGCAGCCTATTAGCGGGGGGGCCGGGGAAGACCCAGTACTTC
CASSLLAGGPGKTQYF
>14|TRBV2|.|TRBJ2-1|.
TGTGCCAGCAGCGAAAAGGCAGGGCCCAATGAGCAGTTCTTC
CASSEKAGPNEQFF
>14|TRBV19|.|TRBJ2-5|.
TGTGCCAGTAGTTTCGGGACACACCAAGAGACCCAGTACTTC
CASSFGTHQETQYF
>13|TRBV5-1|many|TRBJ1-2|TRBD1
TGCGCCAGCAGCTTGGCCCCCAGGGGGTTCCACACCTTC
CASSLAPRGFHTF
>13|TRBV18|.|TRBJ1-1|.
TGTGCCAGCTCACGGGCTGTACGGCCTGAAGCTTTCTTT
CASSRAVRPEAFF
>14|TRBV5-1|few|TRBJ2-1|TRBD1
TGCGCCAGCAGCTCCCGGGACAGCCACAATGAGCAGTTCTTC
CASSSRDSHNEQFF
>14|TRBV7-2|few|TRBJ1-5|.
TGTGCCAGCAGCGGAGGTAGGGAGAATCAGCCCCAGCATTTT
CASSGGRENQPQHF
>14|TRBV29-1|.|TRBJ2-1|TRBD2
TGCAGCCCCAGAGTAGCGGGGGGGCTAGGCGAGCAGTTCTTC
CSPRVAGGLGEQFF
>17|TRBV13|few|TRBJ2-2|TRBD2
TGTGCCAGCAGCACGACTAGCGGGGGGCCGAACACCGGGGAGCTGTTTTTT
CASSTTSGGPNTGELFF
>15|TRBV7-9|.|TRBJ2-3|TRBD2
TGTTCCAGCAGCTCCTCGGGACTAGTGGAAGGTACGCAGTATTTT
CSSSSSGLVEGTQYF
>15|TRBV19|.|TRBJ2-5|TRBD1
TGTGCCAGTAGTATAGGGACAGGGTTACTGGAGACCCAGTACTTC
CASSIGTGLLETQYF
>12|TRBV28|few|TRBJ2-7|.
TGTGCCAGCACGGGTACTAATTACGAGCAGTACTTC
CASTGTNYEQYF
>15|TRBV9|once|TRBJ2-3|.
TGTGCCAGCAGCGTAGTGGGCTGGGCCACAGATACGCAGTATTTT
CASSVVGWATDTQYF
>15|TRBV21-1|once|TRBJ2-5|.
TGTGCCAGCAGCAAAGCGTGGGGACAGTCGGAGACCCAGTACTTC
CASSKAWGQSETQYF
>14|TRBV10-3|.|TRBJ2-7|TRBD2
TGTGCCATCAGCCCCACTAGCGGGAGTACCGAGCAGTACTTC
CAISPTSGSTEQYF
>16|TRBV7-3|once|TRBJ2-3|TRBD1
TGTGCCAGCAGCTTAATAGGGACAGCCAGCACAGATACGCAGTATTTT
CASSLIGTASTDTQYF
>14|TRBV5-1|few|TRBJ2-3|TRBD2
TGCGCCAGCAGCTTTCGCGGGAGTGCAGATACGCAGTATTTT
CASSFRGSADTQYF
>16|TRBV19|.|TRBJ2-2|TRBD2
TGTGCCAGTAGTGCACCGGGACTAGCGGTCACCGGGGAGCTGTTTTTT
CASSAPGLAVTGELFF
>15|TRBV4-3|.|TRBJ2-5|.
TGCGCCAGCAGCCAAAACCCCGGCGGCCAAGAGACCCAGTACTTC
CASSQNPGGQETQYF
>13|TRBV5-1|.|TRBJ2-3|.
TGCGCCAGCAGCCCACTCCGCACAGATACGCAGTATTTT
CASSPLRTDTQYF
>14|TRBV7-8|few|TRBJ2-7|.
TGTGCCAGCAGCCCGACCAGGGCCCTATACGAGCAGTACTTC
CASSPTRALYEQYF
>15|TRBV2|.|TRBJ2-3|TRBD2
TGTGCCAGCAGTGCTAGCGGCCTAGGGACAGATACGCAGTATTTT
CASSASGLGTDTQYF